These T cell receptor beta chains were read from a single sample in a study of graft-versus-host responses after intestinal transplantation. The method was immunoSEQ multiplex PCR; TCRdb's version includes in-frame clones alone and lacks a portion of them. The sample holds fewer than 8,500 clones; roughly 85% are singletons and the top ten take less than 8%. This material consisted of ileum tissue, taken roughly 310 days after intestinal transplant. The receptors here all came from a human patient who received an intestinal transplant, so some T cells may come from the graft donor. Each CDR3 is given with its conserved first and last residue.

V gene: TRBV5-1
CDR3 protein: CASKERPPQETQYF

V gene: TRBV9
CDR3 protein: CASSPQRGGGGYTF

V gene: TRBV4-1
CDR3 protein: CASSQEVAVFNEQFF

V gene: TRBV11-2
CDR3 protein: CASSLVIGFNNEQFF

V gene: TRBV6-6
CDR3 protein: CASSYSTGETQYF

V gene: TRBV11-2
CDR3 protein: CASSYPPDRGLGNTIYF

V gene: TRBV21-1
CDR3 protein: CASSNPKQGAFYTF

V gene: TRBV6-9
CDR3 protein: CASSRGQSNQPQHF

V gene: TRBV29-1
CDR3 protein: CSVVSQGDNQPQHF

V gene: TRBV6-6
CDR3 protein: CASRDQQGPLFF

V gene: TRBV6-5
CDR3 protein: CASSVWASGAEQFF

V gene: TRBV6-1
CDR3 protein: CASSEEGAGSYEQYF

V gene: TRBV12-2
CDR3 protein: CASRVDRGGHEQYF

V gene: TRBV6-1
CDR3 protein: CASSAPDTQYF

V gene: TRBV6-6
CDR3 protein: CASRSQVSGNTIYF

V gene: TRBV5-8
CDR3 protein: CASSLWDTEAFF

V gene: TRBV6-4
CDR3 protein: CASSDSIGGTDTQYF

V gene: TRBV6-5
CDR3 protein: CASSYYPDSPNYTF

V gene: TRBV5-6
CDR3 protein: CASSFGNDYEQYF

V gene: TRBV7-9
CDR3 protein: CASRSSGTYNEQFF

V gene: TRBV23-1
CDR3 protein: CASSQSGHRVPNSPLHF

V gene: TRBV6-6
CDR3 protein: CASRLAGGGRETQYF

V gene: TRBV5-5
CDR3 protein: CASSTTGTGAYNEQFF

V gene: TRBV6-1
CDR3 protein: CASPPLDGAGELFF

V gene: TRBV19
CDR3 protein: CASSPSGGADTQYF

V gene: TRBV18
CDR3 protein: CASSPLGTDNTEAFF

V gene: TRBV30
CDR3 protein: CAWRRQGSYEQYF

V gene: TRBV5-6
CDR3 protein: CASSHLPRREKVYQPQHF

V gene: TRBV13
CDR3 protein: CASSLGPLAGGLPETQYF

V gene: TRBV15
CDR3 protein: CATSTGQGTGNTIYF

V gene: TRBV27
CDR3 protein: CASRLAGGYEQYF

V gene: TRBV7-9
CDR3 protein: CASNSGNTIYF

V gene: TRBV4-2
CDR3 protein: CASSQDGTSGYNEQFF

V gene: TRBV21-1
CDR3 protein: CASSPDRGRGMNTEAFF

V gene: TRBV5-1
CDR3 protein: CASSSLDSSYNEQFF

V gene: TRBV9
CDR3 protein: CASSVGASSYNEQFF

V gene: TRBV5-5
CDR3 protein: CASSFPQGYEQYF

V gene: TRBV28
CDR3 protein: CASSLYGDSYEQYF

V gene: TRBV5-1
CDR3 protein: CASSSLTGNDEQFF

V gene: TRBV7-2
CDR3 protein: CASSLGGGARPQHF

V gene: TRBV27
CDR3 protein: CASSLRGLYGYTF

V gene: TRBV6-6
CDR3 protein: CASSYGDQPQHF

V gene: TRBV29-1
CDR3 protein: CSVEEGMNTEAFF

V gene: TRBV7-7
CDR3 protein: CASSFEGADTQYF

V gene: TRBV5-1
CDR3 protein: CASSLARPWTEAFF

V gene: TRBV18
CDR3 protein: CASSPGQETQYF

V gene: TRBV6-1
CDR3 protein: CASRRDMNTGELFF

V gene: TRBV6-6
CDR3 protein: CASSTGRGNEKLFF

V gene: TRBV19
CDR3 protein: CASSITSGVYTQYF

V gene: TRBV10-2
CDR3 protein: CASRPRLAGGRDRETQYF

V gene: TRBV23-1
CDR3 protein: CASSQSQQGFMNTEAFF

V gene: TRBV5-1
CDR3 protein: CASSLTGDGNTIYF

V gene: TRBV29-1
CDR3 protein: CSVQILTGIGANVLTF

V gene: TRBV4-1
CDR3 protein: CASSQEPGNYGYTF

V gene: TRBV21-1
CDR3 protein: CASSSRDRGRVQPQHF

V gene: TRBV28
CDR3 protein: CASSLGREPDTQYF

V gene: TRBV12-1
CDR3 protein: CANAPGGQGRDIQYF